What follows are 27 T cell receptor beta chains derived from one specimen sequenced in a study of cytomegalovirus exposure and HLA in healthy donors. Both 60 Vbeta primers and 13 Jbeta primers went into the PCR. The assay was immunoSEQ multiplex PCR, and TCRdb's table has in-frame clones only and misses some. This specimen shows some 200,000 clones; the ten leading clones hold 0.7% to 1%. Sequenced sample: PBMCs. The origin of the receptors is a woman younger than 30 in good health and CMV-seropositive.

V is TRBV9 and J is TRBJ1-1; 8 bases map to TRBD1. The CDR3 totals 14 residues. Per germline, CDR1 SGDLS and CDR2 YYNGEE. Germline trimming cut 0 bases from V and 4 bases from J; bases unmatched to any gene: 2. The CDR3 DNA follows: TGTGCCAGCAGCGTAGAGGGGACAGGCACTGAAGCTTTCTTT. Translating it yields CASSVEGTGTEAFF.

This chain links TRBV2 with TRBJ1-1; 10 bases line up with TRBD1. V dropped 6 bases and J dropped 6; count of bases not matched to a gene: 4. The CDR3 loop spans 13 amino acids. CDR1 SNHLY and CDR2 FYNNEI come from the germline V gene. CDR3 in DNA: TGTGCCAGCAGACGGGACAGGGGCCCTGAAGCTTTCTTT. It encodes CASRRDRGPEAFF.

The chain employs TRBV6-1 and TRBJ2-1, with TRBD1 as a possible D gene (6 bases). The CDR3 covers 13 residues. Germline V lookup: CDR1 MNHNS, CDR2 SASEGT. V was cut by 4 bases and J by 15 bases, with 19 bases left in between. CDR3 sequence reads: CASSGGQNRPRFF. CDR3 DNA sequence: TGTGCCAGCAGTGGCGGACAGAATCGGCCCCGGTTCTTC.

CDR3: CASSLKSSNSPLHF. The CDR3 region has the DNA TGTGCCAGCAGCTTAAAGTCGAGTAATTCACCCCTCCACTTT. The V call is TRBV7-2, the J call TRBJ1-6; D is unresolved. CDR1 is SGHTA and CDR2 is FQGNSA in the germline V gene. This CDR3 comprises 14 residues. V was pared by 2 bases and J by 6 bases, with 8 bases between.

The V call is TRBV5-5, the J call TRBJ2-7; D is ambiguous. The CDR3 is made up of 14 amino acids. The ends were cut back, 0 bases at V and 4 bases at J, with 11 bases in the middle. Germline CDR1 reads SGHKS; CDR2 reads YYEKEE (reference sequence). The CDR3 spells CASSLGSTRYEQYF. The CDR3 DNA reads TGTGCCAGCAGCTTGGGATCGACGAGGTACGAGCAGTACTTC.

The DNA for the CDR3 is TGCAGCCTGAAGGGGTGGGAGGTGTACAATGAGCAGTTCTTC. Its protein product is CSLKGWEVYNEQFF. This sequence joins TRBV29-1 and TRBJ2-1; D is possibly TRBD2 (6 bases). CDR1 SQVTM and CDR2 ANQGSEA come from the germline V gene. The CDR3 contains 14 residues. The ends were cut back, 8 bases at V and 4 bases at J, with 18 bases in the middle.

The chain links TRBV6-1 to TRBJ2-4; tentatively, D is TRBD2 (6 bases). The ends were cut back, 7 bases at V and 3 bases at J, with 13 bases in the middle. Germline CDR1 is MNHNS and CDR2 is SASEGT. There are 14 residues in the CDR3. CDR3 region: CASNRREDKNIQYF. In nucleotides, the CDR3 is TGTGCCAGCAACCGGAGGGAAGACAAAAACATTCAGTACTTC.

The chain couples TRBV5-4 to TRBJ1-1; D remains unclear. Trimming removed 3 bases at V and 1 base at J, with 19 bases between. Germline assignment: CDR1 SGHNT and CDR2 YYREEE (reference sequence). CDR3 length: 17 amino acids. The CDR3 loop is CASSYLSGLPKNTEAFF. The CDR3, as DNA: TGTGCCAGCAGCTACTTATCCGGGTTACCCAAGAACACTGAAGCTTTCTTT.

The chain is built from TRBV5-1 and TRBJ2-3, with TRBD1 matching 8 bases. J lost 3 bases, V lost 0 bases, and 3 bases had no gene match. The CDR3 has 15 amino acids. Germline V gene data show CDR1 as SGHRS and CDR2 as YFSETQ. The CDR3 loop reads CASSLAGQATDTQYF. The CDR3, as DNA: TGCGCCAGCAGCTTGGCGGGACAGGCTACAGATACGCAGTATTTT.

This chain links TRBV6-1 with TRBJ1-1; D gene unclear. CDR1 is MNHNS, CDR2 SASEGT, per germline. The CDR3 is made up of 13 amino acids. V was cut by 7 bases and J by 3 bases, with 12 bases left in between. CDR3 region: CASTRLVHTEAFF. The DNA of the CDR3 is TGTGCCAGCACCAGGTTGGTGCACACTGAAGCTTTCTTT.

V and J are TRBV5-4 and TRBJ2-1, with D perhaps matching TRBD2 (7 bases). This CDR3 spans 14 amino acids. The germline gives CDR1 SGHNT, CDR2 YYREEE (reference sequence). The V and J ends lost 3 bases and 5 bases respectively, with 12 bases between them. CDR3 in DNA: TGTGCCAGCAGCTCCGCGGGGGCTGACAATGAGCAGTTCTTC. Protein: CASSSAGADNEQFF.

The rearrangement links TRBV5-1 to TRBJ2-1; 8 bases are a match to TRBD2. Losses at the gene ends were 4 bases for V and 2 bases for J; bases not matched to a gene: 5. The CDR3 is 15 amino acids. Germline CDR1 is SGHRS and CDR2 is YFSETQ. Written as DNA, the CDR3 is TGCGCCAGCAGCACCGGACTAGCTACCTACAATGAGCAGTTCTTC. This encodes CASSTGLATYNEQFF. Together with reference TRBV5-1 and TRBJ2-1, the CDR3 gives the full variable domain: KAGVTQTPRYLIKTRGQQVTLSCSPISGHRSVSWYQQTPGQGLQFLFEYFSETQRNKGNFPGRFSGRQFSNSRSEMNVSTLELGDSALYLCASSTGLATYNEQFFGPGTRLTVL.

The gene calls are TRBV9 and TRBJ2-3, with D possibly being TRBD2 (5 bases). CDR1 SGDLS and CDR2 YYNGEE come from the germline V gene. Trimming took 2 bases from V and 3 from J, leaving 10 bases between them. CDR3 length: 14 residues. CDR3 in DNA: TGTGCCAGCAGCGTCGGGGTAGGGACAGATACGCAGTATTTT. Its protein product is CASSVGVGTDTQYF.

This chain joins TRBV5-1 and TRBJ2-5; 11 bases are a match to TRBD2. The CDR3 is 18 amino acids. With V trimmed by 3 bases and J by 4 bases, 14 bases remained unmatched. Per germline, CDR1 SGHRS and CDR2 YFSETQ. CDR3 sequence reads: CASSSSTSGNGAGETQYF. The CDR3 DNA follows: TGCGCCAGCAGCTCGTCGACTAGCGGGAATGGAGCGGGAGAGACCCAGTACTTC. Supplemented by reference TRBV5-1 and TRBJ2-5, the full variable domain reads KAGVTQTPRYLIKTRGQQVTLSCSPISGHRSVSWYQQTPGQGLQFLFEYFSETQRNKGNFPGRFSGRQFSNSRSEMNVSTLELGDSALYLCASSSSTSGNGAGETQYFGPGTRLLVL.

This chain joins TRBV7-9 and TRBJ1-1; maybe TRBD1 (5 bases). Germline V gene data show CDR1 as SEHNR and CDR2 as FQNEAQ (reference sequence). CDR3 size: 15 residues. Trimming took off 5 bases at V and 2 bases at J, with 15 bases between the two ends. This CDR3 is CASSNTGVSNTEAFF. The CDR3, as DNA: TGTGCCAGCAGCAATACGGGGGTCAGTAACACTGAAGCTTTCTTT.

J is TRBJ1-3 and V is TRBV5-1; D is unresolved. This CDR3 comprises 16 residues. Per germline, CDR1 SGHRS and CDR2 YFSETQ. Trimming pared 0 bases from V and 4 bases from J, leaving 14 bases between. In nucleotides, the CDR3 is TGCGCCAGCAGCTTGGGACCGGCAGGATCCGGAAACACCATATATTTT. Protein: CASSLGPAGSGNTIYF.

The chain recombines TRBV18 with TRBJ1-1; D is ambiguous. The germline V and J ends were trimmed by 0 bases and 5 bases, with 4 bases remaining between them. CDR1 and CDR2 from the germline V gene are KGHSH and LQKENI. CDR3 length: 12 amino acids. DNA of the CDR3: TGTGCCAGCTCACCACCGAGAACTGAAGCTTTCTTT. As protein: CASSPPRTEAFF.

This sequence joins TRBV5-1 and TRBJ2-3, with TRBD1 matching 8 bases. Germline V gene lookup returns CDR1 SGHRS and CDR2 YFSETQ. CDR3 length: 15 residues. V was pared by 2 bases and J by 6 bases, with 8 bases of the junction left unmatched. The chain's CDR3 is CASSFRQGRSDTQYF. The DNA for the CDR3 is TGCGCCAGCAGCTTCCGACAGGGGAGATCTGATACGCAGTATTTT.

The CDR3 loop reads CATSRDGTSAISTDTQYF. CDR3 coding DNA: TGTGCCACCAGCAGAGACGGGACTAGCGCGATAAGCACAGATACGCAGTATTTT. The V gene is TRBV15, the J gene TRBJ2-3; 10 bases match TRBD2. The length of the CDR3 is 18 residues. In germline, CDR1 is LNHNV, CDR2 YYDKDF (reference sequence). The V and J ends lost 0 bases and 0 bases, in that order; junction bases with no gene match: 6.

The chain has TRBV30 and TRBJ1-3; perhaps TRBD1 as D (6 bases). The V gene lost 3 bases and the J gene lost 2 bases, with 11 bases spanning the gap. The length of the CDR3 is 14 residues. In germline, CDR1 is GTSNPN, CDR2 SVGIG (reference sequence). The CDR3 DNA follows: TGTGCCTGGAGGCCCAGGGGCGCTGGAAACACCATATATTTT. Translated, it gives CAWRPRGAGNTIYF.

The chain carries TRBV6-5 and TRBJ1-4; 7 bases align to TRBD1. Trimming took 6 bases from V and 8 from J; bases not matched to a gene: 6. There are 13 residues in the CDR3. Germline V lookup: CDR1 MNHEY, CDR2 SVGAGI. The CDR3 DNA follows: TGTGCCAGCAGCAGGGGGTCTGGAGAAAAACTGTTTTTT. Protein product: CASSRGSGEKLFF.

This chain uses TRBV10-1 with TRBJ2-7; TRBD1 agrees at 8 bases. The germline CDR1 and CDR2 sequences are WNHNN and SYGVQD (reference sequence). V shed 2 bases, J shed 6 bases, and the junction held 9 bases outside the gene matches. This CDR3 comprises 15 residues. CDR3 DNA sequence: TGCGCCAGCAGTGAGGGGACAGGAGGACGTGCCGAGCAGTACTTC. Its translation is CASSEGTGGRAEQYF.

For the CDR3, the DNA is TGCGCCAGCAGAAGGGGGCCGGCTAATGAAAAACTGTTTTTT. This codes for CASRRGPANEKLFF. The V call is TRBV10-2, the J call TRBJ1-4; TRBD1 matches 7 bases. Trimming cost V 6 bases and J 3 bases; bases outside gene matches: 4. The CDR3 totals 14 residues. The germline V gene encodes CDR1 WSHSY and CDR2 SAAADI.

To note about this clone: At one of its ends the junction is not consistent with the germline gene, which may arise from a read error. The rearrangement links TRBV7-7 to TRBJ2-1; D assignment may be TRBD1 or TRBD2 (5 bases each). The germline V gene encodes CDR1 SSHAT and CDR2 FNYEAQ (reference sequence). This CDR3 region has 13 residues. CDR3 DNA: TGTGCTAGCAGCTTAGCGCAGGGCAATGAGCAGTTCTTC. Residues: CASSLAQGNEQFF.

DNA for the CDR3: TGTGCCAGCAGCTTGGCCCTTCAGGGACTGGGAGCTTTCTTT. Translating gives CASSLALQGLGAFF. The V gene is TRBV5-6, the J gene TRBJ1-1, with a weak D call TRBD1 (5 bases). The CDR3 loop spans 14 amino acids. V was shortened by 0 bases and J by 10 bases, with 16 bases between the two germline ends. The germline gives CDR1 SGHDT, CDR2 YYEEEE.

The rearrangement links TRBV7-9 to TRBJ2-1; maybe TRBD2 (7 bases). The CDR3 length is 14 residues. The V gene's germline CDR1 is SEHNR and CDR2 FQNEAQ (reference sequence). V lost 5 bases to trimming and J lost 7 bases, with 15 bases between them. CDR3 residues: CASSALGRGNEQFF. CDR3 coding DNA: TGTGCCAGCAGCGCCCTAGGGAGGGGGAATGAGCAGTTCTTC.

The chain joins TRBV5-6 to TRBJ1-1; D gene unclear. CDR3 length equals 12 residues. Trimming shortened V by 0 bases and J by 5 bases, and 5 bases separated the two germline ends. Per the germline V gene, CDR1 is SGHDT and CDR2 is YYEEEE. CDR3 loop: CASSLDRTEAFF. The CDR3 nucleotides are TGTGCCAGCAGCTTGGACAGAACTGAAGCTTTCTTT.